This TCR beta chain derives from a study of cytomegalovirus exposure and HLA in healthy donors. Regarding the study as a whole: Researchers reportedly found TCR beta sequences accurately predicted most subjects' HLA-A and HLA-B alleles. There were around 160 TCR beta chains listed as cytomegalovirus-associated. Later work found most CMV-associated TCR beta chains apparently HLA-restricted.

These donors counted as nominally healthy when sampled, but unrecorded immune exposures were likely. Points on this clone: Its antigen is still unknown.

Vbeta (60) and Jbeta (13) primers were used in the PCR. Using immunoSEQ multiplex PCR, the repertoire was profiled, and TCRdb retains in-frame clones only, with some absent. The sample has over 150,000 clones, around 82% seen once; the top ten hold roughly 5.3%. The source material was PBMCs. The source of this sequence is a woman in her forties in good health and CMV-seropositive.

In DNA, the CDR3 is TGTGCCAGCAGCGTCGGGTTAAGGGAGGTGTACAATGAGCAGTTCTTC. It specifies CASSVGLREVYNEQFF. The genes are TRBV9 and TRBJ2-1; tentative D call: TRBD2 (6 bases). The CDR3 loop spans 16 amino acids. V was trimmed by 2 bases and J by 4 bases, leaving 16 bases between them. Germline assignment: CDR1 SGDLS and CDR2 YYNGEE. The complete variable domain, with remaining parts taken from reference TRBV9 and TRBJ2-1, reads DSGVTQTPKHLITATGQRVTLRCSPRSGDLSVYWYQQSLDQGLQFLIQYYNGEERAKGNILERFSAQQFPDLHSELNLSSLELGDSALYFCASSVGLREVYNEQFFGPGTRLTVL.